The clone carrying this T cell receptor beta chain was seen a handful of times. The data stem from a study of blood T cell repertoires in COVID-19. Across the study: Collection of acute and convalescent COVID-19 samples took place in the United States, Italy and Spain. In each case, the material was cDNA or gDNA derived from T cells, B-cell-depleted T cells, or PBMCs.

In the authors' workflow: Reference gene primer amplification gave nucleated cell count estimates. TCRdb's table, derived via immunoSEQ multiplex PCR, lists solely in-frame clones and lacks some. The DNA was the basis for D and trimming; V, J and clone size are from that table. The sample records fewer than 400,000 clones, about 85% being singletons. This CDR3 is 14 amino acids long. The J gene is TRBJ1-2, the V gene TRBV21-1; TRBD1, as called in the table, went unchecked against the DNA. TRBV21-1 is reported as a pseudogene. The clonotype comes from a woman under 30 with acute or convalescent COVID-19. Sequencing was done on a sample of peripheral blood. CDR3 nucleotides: TGTGCCAGCAGCAAGTTCCAGGGGTCGGATGGCTACACCTTC. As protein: CASSKFQGSDGYTF.